This T cell receptor beta chain was sequenced for a study of blood T cell repertoires in COVID-19. As processed by the authors: How many nucleated cells were present was estimated from reference gene primer amplification. Using immunoSEQ multiplex PCR, the repertoire was profiled, and TCRdb retains in-frame clones only, with some absent. V, J and clone size are those of that table, while D and trimming were read from the DNA. The sample has around 300,000 clones; 90% are singletons. This CDR3 comprises 13 residues. Trimming took 2 bases from V and 7 from J, leaving 8 bases between them. Source material: peripheral blood. This receptor was identified in a woman in her forties with COVID-19, enrolled during active disease. The rearrangement uses TRBV23-1 and TRBJ2-2; D is perhaps TRBD2 (5 bases). TRBV23-1 counts as an open reading frame of uncertain function. The CDR3 here is CASSQRGDGELFF. In DNA form, the CDR3 reads TGCGCCAGCAGTCAACGGGGAGACGGGGAGCTGTTTTTT.